Below, 17 T cell receptor beta chains from the same sample are listed, as sequenced in a study of blood T cell repertoires in COVID-19. The protocol was immunoSEQ multiplex PCR, while the TCRdb copy is restricted to in-frame clones and leaves out a portion. This table has hundreds of thousands of clones, around 90% appearing once. The material sequenced was peripheral blood. All receptors come from a man aged 70-80 years with acute or convalescent COVID-19.

In nucleotides, the CDR3 is TGTGCCAGCAGCGCCCAAAAGAGCTCCTACAATGAGCAGTTCTTC. Translating gives CASSAQKSSYNEQFF. V and J are TRBV5-8 and TRBJ2-1, with unresolved D. The V gene's germline CDR1 is SGHTS and CDR2 YDEGEE. With 4 bases removed from V and 0 bases from J, the gap between germline ends came to 11 bases. The CDR3 extends over 15 amino acids.

The V call is TRBV4-2, the J call TRBJ1-3; D is undetermined. This CDR3 contains 14 residues. Trimming took 4 bases from V and 0 from J, leaving 7 bases between them. Germline CDR1 and CDR2: LGHNA and YNFKEQ. As DNA, the CDR3 is TGTGCCAGCAGCCTAGACTTCTCTGGAAACACCATATATTTT. It codes for CASSLDFSGNTIYF.

This clone was counted only a few times. J is TRBJ1-1 and V is TRBV2; D not certain. The germline V gene has CDR1 SNHLY and CDR2 FYNNEI. The CDR3 consists of 14 residues. The V gene lost 7 bases and the J gene lost 4 bases, with 16 bases spanning the gap. The CDR3 loop is CASIVRVGGTEAFF. CDR3 DNA: TGTGCCAGCATAGTTCGGGTTGGTGGCACTGAAGCTTTCTTT.

V and J are TRBV2 and TRBJ2-7; 9 nucleotides agree with TRBD1. V lost 6 bases to trimming and J lost 6 bases; unmatched junction nucleotides: 3. CDR3 size: 12 residues. CDR1 is SNHLY and CDR2 is FYNNEI in the germline V gene. The CDR3 here is CASRDRGIEQYF. CDR3 coding DNA: TGTGCCAGCAGGGACAGGGGTATCGAGCAGTACTTC.

The chain uses TRBV28 and TRBJ2-7; no clear D gene. Germline lookup yields CDR1 MDHEN and CDR2 SYDVKM. CDR3 length equals 13 residues. V lost 2 bases, J lost 3 bases, and 8 bases lay in between. The CDR3 loop is CASSLGLYYEQYF. The CDR3 DNA follows: TGTGCCAGCAGTTTAGGCCTTTACTACGAGCAGTACTTC.

In this sample, this clone turned up a few times. This rearrangement joins TRBV7-2 to TRBJ2-5; 12 nucleotides agree with TRBD1. The CDR3 has 14 amino acids. V shed 8 bases, J shed 5 bases, and the junction held 6 bases outside the gene matches. Per germline, CDR1 SGHTA and CDR2 FQGNSA. The CDR3 DNA follows: TGTGCCAGCGCCGGGACAGGGGGCCATGAGACCCAGTACTTC. It codes for CASAGTGGHETQYF.

The chain links TRBV6-6 to TRBJ2-3; 9 bases are a match to TRBD1. Trimming at V came to 0 bases and at J to 6 bases, leaving 7 bases not matched to a gene. CDR3 length: 16 residues. From germline, CDR1 is MNHNY and CDR2 SVGAGI (reference sequence). The CDR3 region is CASSYSINRGLDTQYF. The CDR3 DNA sequence: TGTGCCAGCAGTTACTCGATAAACAGGGGGCTGGATACGCAGTATTTT.

This chain joins TRBV28 and TRBJ1-6; D is unresolved. CDR3 length: 13 residues. The V gene's germline CDR1 is MDHEN and CDR2 SYDVKM. The V gene lost 6 bases and the J gene lost 7 bases, with 10 bases spanning the gap. The CDR3 sequence: CASSLPLNSPLHF. The CDR3 nucleotides read TGTGCCAGCAGCTTACCTCTAAATTCACCCCTCCACTTT.

This clone occurred a few times. The chain couples TRBV21-1 to TRBJ2-2; the table assigns TRBD1, which was not confirmed against the DNA. TRBV21-1 has pseudogene status. CDR3 length: 16 residues. Written as DNA, the CDR3 is TGTGCCAGCAAACCCCAGACAGGGGGCAAAGCCGGGGAGCTGTTTTTT. Protein product: CASKPQTGGKAGELFF.

V and J are TRBV7-2 and TRBJ1-2, with 10 bases matching TRBD1. The ends lost 4 bases at V and 7 bases at J; junction bases unmatched: 15. CDR1 is SGHTA and CDR2 is FQGNSA in the germline V gene. The CDR3 is made up of 17 amino acids. The CDR3 reads CASSSSRLMTGGGGYTF. The CDR3 region has the DNA TGTGCCAGCAGCTCCTCCCGGCTAATGACAGGGGGCGGTGGCTACACCTTC.

This clone was seen a few times. This chain uses TRBV28 with TRBJ1-5, with no clear D. The CDR3 loop spans 12 amino acids. The ends were cut back, 4 bases at V and 2 bases at J, with 3 bases in the middle. Germline lookup yields CDR1 MDHEN and CDR2 SYDVKM. The CDR3, as DNA: TGTGCCAGCAGTTCGGGCAATCAGCCCCAGCATTTT. Its protein product is CASSSGNQPQHF.

J is TRBJ2-5 and V is TRBV5-1; 10 bases match TRBD2. V gave up 6 bases and J gave up 5 bases; unmatched junction bases: 10. CDR1 is SGHRS, CDR2 YFSETQ, per germline. CDR3 length: 15 residues. The CDR3 protein is CASIESGGALETQYF. CDR3 sequence (DNA): TGCGCCAGCATCGAAAGCGGGGGGGCCTTGGAGACCCAGTACTTC.

Comment on this clone: The same CDR3 arises from other DNA sequences in this sample as well. The chain employs TRBV18 and TRBJ1-1; D is perhaps TRBD1 (6 bases). CDR1 and CDR2 (germline): KGHSH, LQKENI. The V and J ends lost 1 base and 5 bases respectively, with 8 bases between them. The length of the CDR3 is 13 residues. The CDR3 sequence: CASSPQGGTEAFF. Written as DNA, the CDR3 is TGTGCCAGCTCACCACAGGGGGGGACTGAAGCTTTCTTT.

The chain carries TRBV5-1 and TRBJ1-4; D not resolved. V was cut by 4 bases and J by 3 bases, with 19 bases left in between. The CDR3 has 17 amino acids. CDR1 and CDR2 from the germline V gene are SGHRS and YFSETQ. In DNA, the CDR3 is TGCGCCAGCAGCCTTTCTCCGCGAGAGGCATCTAATGAAAAACTGTTTTTT. It translates to CASSLSPREASNEKLFF.

The V call is TRBV19, the J call TRBJ1-1; D might be TRBD1 (5 bases). Germline V gene sequence: CDR1 LNHDA, CDR2 SQIVND (reference sequence). V was shortened by 3 bases and J by 4 bases, with 12 bases between the two germline ends. This CDR3 has 14 residues. The CDR3 nucleotides read TGTGCCAGTAGTATTGGAGGGGAGGCCACTGAAGCTTTCTTT. Residues: CASSIGGEATEAFF. The full variable domain, in which reference TRBV19 and TRBJ1-1 provide the parts outside the CDR3, is DGGITQSPKYLFRKEGQNVTLSCEQNLNHDAMYWYRQDPGQGLRLIYYSQIVNDFQKGDIAEGYSVSREKKESFPLTVTSAQKNPTAFYLCASSIGGEATEAFFGQGTRLTVV.

V is TRBV2 and J is TRBJ2-3; 14 bases match TRBD2. Per the germline V gene, CDR1 is SNHLY and CDR2 is FYNNEI. This CDR3 spans 16 amino acids. J gave up 6 bases and V 8 bases, and 10 bases lay outside the gene matches. The CDR3 coding sequence is TGTGCCAGCCGAGGACTAGCGGGGGGCCTATGGGATACGCAGTATTTT. The encoded protein is CASRGLAGGLWDTQYF. Looking up the rest from reference TRBV2 and TRBJ2-3 gives the full variable domain: EPEVTQTPSHQVTQMGQEVILRCVPISNHLYFYWYRQILGQKVEFLVSFYNNEISEKSEIFDDQFSVERPDGSNFTLKIRSTKLEDSAMYFCASRGLAGGLWDTQYFGPGTRLTVL.

The sample holds one count of this clone. V usage is TRBV29-1 and J usage is TRBJ1-1; a possible D gene is TRBD1 (5 bases). Germline CDR1 SQVTM, CDR2 ANQGSEA. The V and J ends lost 4 bases and 5 bases respectively, with 11 bases between them. CDR3 length: 12 amino acids. The CDR3 DNA follows: TGCAGCGTTGGAAGACAGTTTACTGAAGCTTTCTTT. It codes for CSVGRQFTEAFF.